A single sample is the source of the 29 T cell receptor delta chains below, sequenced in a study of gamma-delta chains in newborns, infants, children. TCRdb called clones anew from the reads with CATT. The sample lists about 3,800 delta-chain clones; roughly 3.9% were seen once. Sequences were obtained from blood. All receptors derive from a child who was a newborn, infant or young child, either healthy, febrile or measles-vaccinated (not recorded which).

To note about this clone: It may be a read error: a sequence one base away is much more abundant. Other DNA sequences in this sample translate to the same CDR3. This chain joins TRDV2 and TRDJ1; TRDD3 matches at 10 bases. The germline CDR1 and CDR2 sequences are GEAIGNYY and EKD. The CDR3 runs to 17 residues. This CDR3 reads CACDIITGGSYTDKLIF. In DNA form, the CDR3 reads TGTGCCTGCGACATCATTACTGGGGGATCGTACACCGATAAACTCATCTTT.

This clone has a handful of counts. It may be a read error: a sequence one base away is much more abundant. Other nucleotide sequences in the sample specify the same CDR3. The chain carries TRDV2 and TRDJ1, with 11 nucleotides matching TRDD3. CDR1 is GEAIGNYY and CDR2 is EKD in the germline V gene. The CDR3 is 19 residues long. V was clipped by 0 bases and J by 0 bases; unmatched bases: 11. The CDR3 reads CACDTLAGGYPSYTDKLIF. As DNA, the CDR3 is TGTGCCTGTGACACCCTGGCTGGGGGATACCCCTCTTACACCGATAAACTCATCTTT.

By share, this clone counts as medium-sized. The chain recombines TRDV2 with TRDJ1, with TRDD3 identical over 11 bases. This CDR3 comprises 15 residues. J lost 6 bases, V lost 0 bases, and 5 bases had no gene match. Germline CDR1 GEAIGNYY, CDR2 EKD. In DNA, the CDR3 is TGTGCCTGTGACACCGTGGGGGATACGCACTATAAACTCATCTTT. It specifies CACDTVGDTHYKLIF.

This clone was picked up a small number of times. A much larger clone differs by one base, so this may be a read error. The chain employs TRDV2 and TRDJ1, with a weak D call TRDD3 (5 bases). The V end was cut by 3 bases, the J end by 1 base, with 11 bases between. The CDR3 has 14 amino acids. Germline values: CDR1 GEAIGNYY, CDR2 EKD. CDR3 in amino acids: CACDGLGSTDKLIF. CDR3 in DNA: TGTGCCTGTGACGGGTTGGGGTCCACCGATAAACTCATCTTT.

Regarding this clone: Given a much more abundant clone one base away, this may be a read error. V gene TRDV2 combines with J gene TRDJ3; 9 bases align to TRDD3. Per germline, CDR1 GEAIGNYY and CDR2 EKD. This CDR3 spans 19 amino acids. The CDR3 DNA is TGTGCCTGTGACACCGCGGCTGGGGGATTAACCTGGGACACCCGACGGATGTTTTTC. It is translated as CACDTAAGGLTWDTRRMFF.

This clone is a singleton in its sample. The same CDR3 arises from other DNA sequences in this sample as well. The CDR3 DNA reads as TGTGCCTGTGACCCCGTTACTGGGGACTCGATTCGACCTGAGAACACCGATAAACTCATCTTT. Translation gives CACDPVTGDSIRPENTDKLIF. The V gene is TRDV2, the J gene TRDJ1, with TRDD3 matching 7 bases. The CDR3 consists of 21 residues. The germline V gene encodes CDR1 GEAIGNYY and CDR2 EKD. The V gene end was trimmed by 3 bases and the J gene end by 0 bases; junction bases not matched to a gene: 24.

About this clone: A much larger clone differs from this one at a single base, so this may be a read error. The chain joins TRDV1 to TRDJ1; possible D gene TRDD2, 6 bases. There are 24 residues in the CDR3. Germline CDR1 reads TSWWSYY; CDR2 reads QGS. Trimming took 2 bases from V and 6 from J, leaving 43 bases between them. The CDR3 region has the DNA TGTGCTCTTGGGGAAATTAACCCAATTCCTAACGGATGGGGCATACACAATGCAGGGAATAAACTCATCTTT. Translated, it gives CALGEINPIPNGWGIHNAGNKLIF.

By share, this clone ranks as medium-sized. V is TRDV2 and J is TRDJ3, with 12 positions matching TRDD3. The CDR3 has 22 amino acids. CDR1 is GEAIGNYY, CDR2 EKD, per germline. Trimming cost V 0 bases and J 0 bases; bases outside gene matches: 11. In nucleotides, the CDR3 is TGTGCCTGTGACACCGGAGTACTGGGGGATACATCTGGCTCCTGGGACACCCGACAGATGTTTTTC. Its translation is CACDTGVLGDTSGSWDTRQMFF.

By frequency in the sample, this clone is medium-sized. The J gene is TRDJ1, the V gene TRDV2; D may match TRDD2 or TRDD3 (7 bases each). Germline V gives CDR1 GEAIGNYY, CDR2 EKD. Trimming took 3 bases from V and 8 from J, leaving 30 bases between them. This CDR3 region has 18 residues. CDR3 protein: CACDPFPTAGGPPPKLIF. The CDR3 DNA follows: TGTGCCTGTGACCCTTTTCCTACTGCTGGGGGTCCTCCCCCAAAACTCATCTTT.

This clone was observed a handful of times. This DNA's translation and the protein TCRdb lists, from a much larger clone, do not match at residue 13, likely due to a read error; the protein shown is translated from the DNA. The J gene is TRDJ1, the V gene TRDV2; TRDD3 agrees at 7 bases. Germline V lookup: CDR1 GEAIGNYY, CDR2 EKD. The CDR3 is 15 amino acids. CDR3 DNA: TGTGCCTGTGACACCTTGGGGGAAAACACCGATAAACCCATCTTT. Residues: CACDTLGENTDKPIF.

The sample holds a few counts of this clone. CDR3 in amino acids: CACDRLLGDTDKLIF. Here the CDR3 DNA reads TGTGCCTGTGACCGATTACTGGGGGACACCGATAAACTCATCTTT. The chain uses TRDV2 and TRDJ1, with 8 bases identical to TRDD3. This CDR3 is built from 15 residues. The junction had 5 bases not matched to a gene; V was cut back by 3 bases and J by 0 bases. The germline gives CDR1 GEAIGNYY, CDR2 EKD.

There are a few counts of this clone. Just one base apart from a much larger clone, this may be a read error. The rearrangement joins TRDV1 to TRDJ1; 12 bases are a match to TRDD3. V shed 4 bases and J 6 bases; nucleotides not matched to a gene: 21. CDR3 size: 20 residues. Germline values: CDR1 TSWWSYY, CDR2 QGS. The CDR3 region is CALGVPGAPHWGILPNKLIF. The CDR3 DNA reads TGTGCTCTTGGGGTCCCTGGGGCCCCCCACTGGGGGATACTCCCCAATAAACTCATCTTT.

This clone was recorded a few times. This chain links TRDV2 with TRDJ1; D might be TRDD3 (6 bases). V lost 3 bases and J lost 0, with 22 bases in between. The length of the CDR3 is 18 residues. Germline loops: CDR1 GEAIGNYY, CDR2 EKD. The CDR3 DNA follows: TGTGCCTGTGACGCCGTACGGGCTGGGGTTGGGTACACCGATAAACTCATCTTT. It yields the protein CACDAVRAGVGYTDKLIF.

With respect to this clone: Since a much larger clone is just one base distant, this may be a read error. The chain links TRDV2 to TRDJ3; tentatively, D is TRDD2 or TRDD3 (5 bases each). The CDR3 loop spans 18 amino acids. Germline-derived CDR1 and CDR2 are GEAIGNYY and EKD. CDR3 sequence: CACDTVGPSSWDARQMFF. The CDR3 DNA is TGTGCCTGTGACACCGTTGGTCCTAGCTCCTGGGACGCCCGACAGATGTTTTTC.

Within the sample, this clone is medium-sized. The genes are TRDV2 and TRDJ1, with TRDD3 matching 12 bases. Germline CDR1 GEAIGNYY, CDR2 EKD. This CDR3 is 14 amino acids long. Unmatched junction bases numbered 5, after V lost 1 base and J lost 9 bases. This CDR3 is CACDTLGDTRELIF. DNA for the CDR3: TGTGCCTGTGACACGCTGGGGGATACGAGGGAACTCATCTTT.

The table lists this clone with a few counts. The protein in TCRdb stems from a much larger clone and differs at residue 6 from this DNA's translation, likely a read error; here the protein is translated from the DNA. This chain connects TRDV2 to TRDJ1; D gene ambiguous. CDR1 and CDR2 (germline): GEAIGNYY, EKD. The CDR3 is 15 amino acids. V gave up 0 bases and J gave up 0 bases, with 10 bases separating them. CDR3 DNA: TGTGCCTGTGACACCGCGGGGTCCCACACCGATAAACTCATCTTT. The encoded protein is CACDTAGSHTDKLIF.

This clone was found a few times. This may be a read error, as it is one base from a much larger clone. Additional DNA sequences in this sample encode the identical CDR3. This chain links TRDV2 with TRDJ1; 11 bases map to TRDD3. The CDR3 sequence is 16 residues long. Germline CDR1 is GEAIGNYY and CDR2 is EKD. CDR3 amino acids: CACDPLGDRGADKLIF. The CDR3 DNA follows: TGTGCCTGTGACCCACTGGGGGATAGAGGAGCCGATAAGCTCATCTTT.

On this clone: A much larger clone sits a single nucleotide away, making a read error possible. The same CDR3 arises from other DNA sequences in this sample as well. CDR3 nucleotide sequence: TGTGCCTGTGACACTTTACTGGGGGATACTACCACGTACACCGATAAACTCATTTTT. This encodes CACDTLLGDTTTYTDKLIF. The chain joins TRDV2 to TRDJ1, with 12 positions matching TRDD3. Germline assignment: CDR1 GEAIGNYY and CDR2 EKD. The CDR3 runs to 19 residues.

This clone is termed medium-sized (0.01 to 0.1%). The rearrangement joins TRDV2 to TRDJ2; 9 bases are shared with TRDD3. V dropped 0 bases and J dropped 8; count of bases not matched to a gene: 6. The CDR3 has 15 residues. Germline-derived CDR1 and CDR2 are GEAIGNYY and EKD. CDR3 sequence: CACDTVGDMGAQLFF. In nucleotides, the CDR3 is TGTGCCTGTGACACCGTGGGGGATATGGGGGCACAACTCTTCTTT.

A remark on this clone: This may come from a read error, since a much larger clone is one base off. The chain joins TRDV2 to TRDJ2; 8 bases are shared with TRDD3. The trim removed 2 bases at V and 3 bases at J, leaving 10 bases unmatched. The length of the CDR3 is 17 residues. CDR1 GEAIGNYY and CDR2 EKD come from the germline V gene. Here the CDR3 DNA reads TGTGCCTGTGACATCGTATCTACTGGGGGTCTGACAGCACAACTCTTCTTT. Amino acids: CACDIVSTGGLTAQLFF.

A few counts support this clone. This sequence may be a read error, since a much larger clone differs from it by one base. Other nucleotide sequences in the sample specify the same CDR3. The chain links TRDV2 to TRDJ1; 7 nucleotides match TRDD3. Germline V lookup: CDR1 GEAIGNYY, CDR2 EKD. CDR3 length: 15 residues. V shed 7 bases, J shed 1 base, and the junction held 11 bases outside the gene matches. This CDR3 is CACVPLGAATDKLIF. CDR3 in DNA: TGTGCCTGCGTACCTCTGGGGGCCGCCACCGATAAACTCATCTTT.

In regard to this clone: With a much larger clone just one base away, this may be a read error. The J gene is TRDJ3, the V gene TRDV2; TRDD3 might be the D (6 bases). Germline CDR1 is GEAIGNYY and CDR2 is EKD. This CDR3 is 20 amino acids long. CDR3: CACDAFGGPLSSCDTRQMFF. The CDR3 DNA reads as TGTGCCTGTGACGCCTTTGGGGGTCCCCTAAGCTCCTGTGACACCCGACAGATGTTTTTC.

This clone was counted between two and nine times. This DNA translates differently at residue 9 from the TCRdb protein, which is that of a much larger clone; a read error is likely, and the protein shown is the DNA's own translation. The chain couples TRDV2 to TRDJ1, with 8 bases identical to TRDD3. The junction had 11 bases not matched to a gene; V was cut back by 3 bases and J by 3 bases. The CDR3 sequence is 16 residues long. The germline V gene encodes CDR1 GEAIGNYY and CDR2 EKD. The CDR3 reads CACDVLGDANADKLIF. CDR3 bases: TGTGCCTGTGACGTCTTGGGGGATGCGAACGCCGATAAACTCATCTTT.

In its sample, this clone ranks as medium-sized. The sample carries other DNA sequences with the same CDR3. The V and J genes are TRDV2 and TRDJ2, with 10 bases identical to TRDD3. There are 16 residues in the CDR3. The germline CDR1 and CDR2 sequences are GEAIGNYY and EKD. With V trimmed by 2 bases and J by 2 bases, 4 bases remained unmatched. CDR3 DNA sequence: TGTGCCTGTGACAAAGTGGGGGATACCTTGACAGCACAACTCTTCTTT. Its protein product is CACDKVGDTLTAQLFF.

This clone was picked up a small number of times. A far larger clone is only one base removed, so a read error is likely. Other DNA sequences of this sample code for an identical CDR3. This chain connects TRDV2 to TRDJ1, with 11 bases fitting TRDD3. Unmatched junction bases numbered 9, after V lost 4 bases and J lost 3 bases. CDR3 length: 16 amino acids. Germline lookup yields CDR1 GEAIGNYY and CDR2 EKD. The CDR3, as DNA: TGTGCCTGTGATGTCTTGGGGGATACGAACGCCGATAAACTCATCTTT. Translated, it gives CACDVLGDTNADKLIF.

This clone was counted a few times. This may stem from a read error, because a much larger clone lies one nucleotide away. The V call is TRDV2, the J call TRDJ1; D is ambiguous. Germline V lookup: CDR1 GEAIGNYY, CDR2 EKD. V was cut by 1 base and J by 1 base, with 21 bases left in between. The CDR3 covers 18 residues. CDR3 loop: CACDTLRTEGPLTDKLIF. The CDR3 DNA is TGTGCCTGTGACACGCTGCGTACTGAGGGACCCCTCACCGATAAACTCATCTTT.

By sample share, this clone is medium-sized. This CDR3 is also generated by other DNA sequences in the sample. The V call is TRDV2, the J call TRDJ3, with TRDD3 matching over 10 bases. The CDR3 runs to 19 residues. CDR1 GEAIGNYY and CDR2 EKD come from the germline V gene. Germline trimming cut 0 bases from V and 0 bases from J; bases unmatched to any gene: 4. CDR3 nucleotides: TGTGCCTGTGACACCGGGGGATACGCTAGCTCCTGGGACACCCGACAGATGTTTTTC. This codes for CACDTGGYASSWDTRQMFF.

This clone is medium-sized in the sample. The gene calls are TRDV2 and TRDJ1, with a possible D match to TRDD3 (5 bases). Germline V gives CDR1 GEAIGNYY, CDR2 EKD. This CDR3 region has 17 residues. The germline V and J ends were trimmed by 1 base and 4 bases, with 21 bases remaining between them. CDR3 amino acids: CACDTAGPPGGIDKLIF. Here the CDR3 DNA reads TGTGCCTGTGACACTGCGGGACCCCCCGGGGGTATCGATAAACTCATCTTT.

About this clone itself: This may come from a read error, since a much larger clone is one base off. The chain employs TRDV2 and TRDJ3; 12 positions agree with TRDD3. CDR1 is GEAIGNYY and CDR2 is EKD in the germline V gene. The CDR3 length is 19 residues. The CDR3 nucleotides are TGTGCCTGTGACACCGTAGGTACTGGGGGATACTGGGACACCCGACAGACGTTTTTC. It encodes CACDTVGTGGYWDTRQTFF.